The source of this T cell receptor beta chain is a study of shared clonotypes between healthy human individuals. Produced via immunoSEQ multiplex PCR; TCRdb's table is partial and in-frame only. The repertoire includes about 2.4 million clones, over 85% of them detected once, and 0.13% to 0.15% sits in the top ten. Germline V gene data show CDR1 as LGHNA and CDR2 as YSLEER. The CDR3 covers 17 residues. The V end was cut by 0 bases, the J end by 2 bases, with 16 bases between. The V call is TRBV4-3, the J call TRBJ2-5; possibly TRBD2 for D (6 bases). The sequence was obtained from a man between 18 and 35 years old in good health. What was sequenced was naive CD4+ T cells sorted from blood. The sample's subset: CD45RA+ positively selected. CDR3 region: CASSQDRNWGRQETQYF. The CDR3 region has the DNA TGCGCCAGCAGCCAAGATAGAAATTGGGGGAGGCAAGAGACCCAGTACTTC.